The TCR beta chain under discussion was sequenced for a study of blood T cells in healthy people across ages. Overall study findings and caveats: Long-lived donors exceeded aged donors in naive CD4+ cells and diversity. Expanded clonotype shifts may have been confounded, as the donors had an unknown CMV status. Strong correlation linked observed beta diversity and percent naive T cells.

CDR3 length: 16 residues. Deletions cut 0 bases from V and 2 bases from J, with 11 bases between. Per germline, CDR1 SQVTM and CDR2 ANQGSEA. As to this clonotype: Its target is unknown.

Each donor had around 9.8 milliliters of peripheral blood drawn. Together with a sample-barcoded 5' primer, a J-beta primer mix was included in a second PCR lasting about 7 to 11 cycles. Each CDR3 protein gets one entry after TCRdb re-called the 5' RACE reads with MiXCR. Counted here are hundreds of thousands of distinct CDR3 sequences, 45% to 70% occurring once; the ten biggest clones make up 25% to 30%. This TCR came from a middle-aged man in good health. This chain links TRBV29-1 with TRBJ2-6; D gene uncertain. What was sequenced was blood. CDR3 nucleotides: TGCAGCGTTGAAGATGTAGCCAGAACTGGGGCCAACGTCCTGACTTTC. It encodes CSVEDVARTGANVLTF.